This T cell receptor (beta chain) is drawn from a study of cytomegalovirus exposure and HLA in healthy donors. CDR3 size: 18 residues. V was clipped by 3 bases and J by 1 base; unmatched bases: 10. Germline CDR1 and CDR2: MGHRA and YSYEKL. It was with 60 Vbeta and 13 Jbeta primers that the PCR ran. Clones were sequenced by immunoSEQ multiplex PCR, and TCRdb holds only the in-frame ones, with some missing. The sample lists 70,000 to 95,000 clones, around 80% occurring once. The genes are TRBV4-1 and TRBJ2-1; TRBD1 aligns across 9 bases. Material for sequencing was PBMCs. This TCR came from a young man in good health and CMV-seronegative. The CDR3 loop is CASSQTVHRGQSYNEQFF. In DNA form, the CDR3 reads TGCGCCAGCAGCCAGACCGTCCACAGGGGGCAATCCTACAATGAGCAGTTCTTC.